This TCR beta chain was obtained from a study of cytotoxic CD8 clonotypes in ibrutinib-treated CLL. Profiled with immunoSEQ multiplex PCR; TCRdb holds only in-frame clones, not every one. The sample has fewer than 12,000 clones, roughly 83% seen once. As regards this clone: Compared with germline, one end of the junction differs, possibly owing to a read error.

CDR3 length equals 10 residues. From germline, CDR1 is MNHEY and CDR2 SVGAGI. The clonotype originates from a human donor with chronic lymphocytic leukemia. Sample: PBMCs, taken at disease progression, from a patient treated with ibrutinib. This chain uses TRBV6-5 with TRBJ2-7, with unresolved D. CDR3 sequence: CASRHYEQYF. DNA of the CDR3: TGCGCCAGCAGACACTACGAGCAGTACTTC.